This T cell receptor beta chain was documented in a study of T-cell reconstitution after alpha-beta-depleted transplantation in children. Unique molecular identifiers were incorporated during preparation of the TCRbeta library. Via MiXCR, TCRdb re-called the PCR reads, giving one row per CDR3 protein. Among about 15,000 distinct CDR3 sequences, about 8% were seen once, and the ten largest hold around 34%. Study-level results: In patients about two months after transplant, alpha-beta T cells reportedly arose from several hundred expanded graft clones. At the one-year point after transplant, T-cell counts and TCRbeta diversity were found to come mostly from T cells that had been newly produced. Recipient T cells and thymic progenitors that survived were the source of the high TCRbeta diversity seen at day 60 in some patients.

This CDR3 has 14 residues. J lost 14 bases, V lost 4 bases, and 14 bases had no gene match. This clonotype was seen repeatedly, ten times or more. Its antigen is not known. The sequences come from PBMCs, mostly from graft donor cells, collected 60 days after TCRalphabeta/CD19-depleted stem cell transplant. The V gene is TRBV12-3 or TRBV12-4, the J gene TRBJ2-1, with 7 bases that match TRBD1. The clonotype comes from a boy under three years old who had a stem cell transplant for Wiskott-Aldrich syndrome, so the T cells may come from the graft donor. In nucleotides, the CDR3 is TGTGCCAGCAGTTCCCCTACACGAAGGGGGCAGGAGTTCTTC. Protein sequence: CASSSPTRRGQEFF.